The 17 T cell receptor beta chains below come from one sample, sequenced in a study of T-cell reconstitution after alpha-beta-depleted transplantation in children. Library preparation (for TCRbeta) was performed with unique molecular identifiers. MiXCR was run by TCRdb on the PCR reads, yielding one entry per CDR3 protein. The data show 450,000 to 600,000 distinct CDR3 sequences, with over 10% seen just once and 2.2% held by the top ten. The sample here was PBMCs, mostly from graft donor cells, taken 360 days after TCRalphabeta/CD19-depleted stem cell transplant. The receptors were gathered from a male patient between 10 and 17 years old who had a stem cell transplant for acute myeloid leukemia, so the T cells may come from the graft donor.

The CDR3 nucleotides are TGTGCCACCACCAAGGGGCCGGGGGAAGGAGGTGAAAAACTGTTTTTT. This codes for CATTKGPGEGGEKLFF. V usage is TRBV15 and J usage is TRBJ1-4; a possible D gene is TRBD1 (5 bases). V was clipped by 7 bases and J by 7 bases, with 22 bases between them. The germline CDR1 and CDR2 sequences are LNHNV and YYDKDF (reference sequence). This CDR3 has 16 residues.

The chain employs TRBV12-3 or TRBV12-4 and TRBJ2-5, with a possible D match to TRBD1 (6 bases). This CDR3 is 15 amino acids long. Trimming removed 6 bases from V and 2 bases from J, with 16 bases in between. The CDR3 DNA follows: TGTGCCAGCAGGGGGGACATCTTGAGACAAGAGACCCAGTACTTC. Protein: CASRGDILRQETQYF.

This clonotype occurred many times. The chain uses TRBV29-1 and TRBJ2-1; no firm D call. Per the germline V gene, CDR1 is SQVTM and CDR2 is ANQGSEA. The length of the CDR3 is 13 residues. The V and J ends lost 1 base and 3 bases respectively, with 7 bases between them. As DNA, the CDR3 is TGCAGCGTTGAAGGGGTGCGCTACAATGAGCAGTTCTTC. This codes for CSVEGVRYNEQFF.

V usage is TRBV5-1 and J usage is TRBJ2-5, with no clear D. The CDR3 totals 14 residues. Between the trimmed V and J ends, which lost 4 bases and 4 bases, there was a span of 14 bases. CDR1 and CDR2 from the germline V gene are SGHRS and YFSETQ. CDR3 residues: CASSLQGVIETQYF. DNA for the CDR3: TGCGCCAGCAGCCTCCAAGGAGTGATAGAGACCCAGTACTTC.

CDR3 protein: CSASRDRLMNTEAFF. CDR3 DNA: TGCAGTGCTAGCCGGGACAGACTCATGAACACTGAAGCTTTCTTT. The J gene is TRBJ1-1, the V gene TRBV20-1, with 7 bases aligning to TRBD1. The V gene end was trimmed by 3 bases and the J gene end by 0 bases; junction bases not matched to a gene: 7. CDR3 length: 15 amino acids. Germline CDR1 is DFQATT and CDR2 is SNEGSKA (reference sequence).

CDR3 DNA: TGCAGTGCACTAGGCCCTCTTGGAGGGACCCAGTACTTC. Translating it yields CSALGPLGGTQYF. The chain links TRBV20-1 to TRBJ2-5; a weak D match, TRBD2 (5 bases). This CDR3 comprises 13 residues. The germline V and J ends were trimmed by 6 bases and 7 bases, with 18 bases remaining between them. Germline V lookup: CDR1 DFQATT, CDR2 SNEGSKA (reference sequence).

This clonotype turned up a few times. This chain joins TRBV5-4 and TRBJ2-1; 12 nucleotides align to TRBD2. In germline, CDR1 is SGHNT, CDR2 YYREEE (reference sequence). The J segment lost 6 bases and the V segment lost 4 bases, leaving 5 bases of the junction unmatched. The CDR3 sequence is 15 residues long. CDR3 amino acids: CASSPSGRAVNEQFF. DNA of the CDR3: TGTGCCAGCAGCCCTAGCGGGAGGGCCGTCAATGAGCAGTTCTTC.

V is TRBV28 and J is TRBJ2-7, with 11 positions matching TRBD2. Per germline, CDR1 MDHEN and CDR2 SYDVKM. V dropped 4 bases and J dropped 5; count of bases not matched to a gene: 7. The CDR3 length is 15 residues. The CDR3 loop reads CASSSGTSGRDEQYF. The CDR3 region has the DNA TGTGCCAGCAGTTCCGGGACTAGCGGTCGGGACGAGCAGTACTTC.

The sample holds a few counts of this clonotype. The CDR3 here is CSVGTRASYEQYF. The CDR3, as DNA: TGCAGCGTTGGGACTAGAGCCTCCTACGAGCAGTACTTC. This rearrangement joins TRBV29-1 to TRBJ2-7; 7 nucleotides agree with TRBD2. Germline trimming cut 4 bases from V and 0 bases from J; bases unmatched to any gene: 3. Germline lookup yields CDR1 SQVTM and CDR2 ANQGSEA. The CDR3 is 13 amino acids.

This clonotype occurred many times. The chain is built from TRBV7-2 and TRBJ2-1; 8 bases are shared with TRBD1. The junction had 13 bases not matched to a gene; V was cut back by 5 bases and J by 4 bases. The CDR3 has 17 amino acids. Per germline, CDR1 SGHTA and CDR2 FQGNSA. The DNA of the CDR3 is TGTGCCAGCAGCAAACGCACCGGGACAGGAAATTACAATGAGCAGTTCTTC. Protein: CASSKRTGTGNYNEQFF.

This rearrangement joins TRBV20-1 to TRBJ2-1, with unresolved D. The CDR3 sequence is 13 residues long. V was pared by 0 bases and J by 12 bases, with 15 bases between. Germline V CDR1 and CDR2: DFQATT, SNEGSKA (reference sequence). The CDR3 here is CSARDAMGTAQFF. DNA for the CDR3: TGCAGTGCTAGAGATGCCATGGGAACGGCGCAGTTCTTC.

This clonotype was counted at least ten times. Written as DNA, the CDR3 is TGTGCCAGCAGAAATTCACAGGGGGCGCTAGGGGGAAACACCATATATTTT. This sequence encodes CASRNSQGALGGNTIYF. The chain employs TRBV28 and TRBJ1-3; 9 bases align to TRBD1. Germline loops: CDR1 MDHEN, CDR2 SYDVKM. The CDR3 has 17 residues. The V and J ends lost 6 bases and 4 bases, in that order; junction bases with no gene match: 13.

This clonotype was counted a few times. The chain has TRBV7-2 and TRBJ2-3, with 9 bases identical to TRBD2. Germline trimming cut 1 base from V and 2 bases from J; bases unmatched to any gene: 4. The V gene's germline CDR1 is SGHTA and CDR2 FQGNSA. The CDR3 is made up of 16 amino acids. The DNA of the CDR3 is TGTGCCAGCAGCTTAGTAGCGGGAGCCCCCACAGATACGCAGTATTTT. It codes for CASSLVAGAPTDTQYF. The whole variable domain, filled in from reference TRBV7-2 and TRBJ2-3, reads GAGVSQSPSNKVTEKGKDVELRCDPISGHTALYWYRQSLGQGLEFLIYFQGNSAPDKSGLPSDRFSAERTGGSVSTLTIQRTQQEDSAVYLCASSLVAGAPTDTQYFGPGTRLTVL.

This clonotype was seen a handful of times. The CDR3, as DNA: TGTGCCAGCAGCCAAGATGTGCTAGCGGGAGGGTCGAACACCGGGGAGCTGTTTTTT. Translation gives CASSQDVLAGGSNTGELFF. The J gene is TRBJ2-2, the V gene TRBV4-2, with 12 bases identical to TRBD2. V lost 0 bases, J lost 0 bases, and 5 bases stayed unmatched. CDR1 is LGHNA, CDR2 YNFKEQ, per germline. The CDR3 is 19 amino acids.

A few counts support this clonotype. V usage is TRBV12-3 or TRBV12-4 and J usage is TRBJ1-2; D might be TRBD1 (5 bases). With 4 bases removed from V and 1 base from J, the gap between germline ends came to 7 bases. This CDR3 spans 13 amino acids. CDR3 in amino acids: CASSSGSNYGYTF. CDR3 DNA sequence: TGTGCCAGCAGTTCAGGGAGTAACTATGGCTACACCTTC.

The V call is TRBV20-1, the J call TRBJ2-7; 7 bases line up with TRBD2. This CDR3 spans 13 amino acids. The V gene end was trimmed by 4 bases and the J gene end by 4 bases; junction bases not matched to a gene: 7. Germline CDR1 DFQATT, CDR2 SNEGSKA (reference sequence). The CDR3 DNA is TGCAGTGCTAAGGCGGGAGAGTGGTACGAGCAGTACTTC. This translates into CSAKAGEWYEQYF.

The table lists this clonotype with many counts. The chain links TRBV4-3 to TRBJ2-3; 8 bases align to TRBD2. Germline assignment: CDR1 LGHNA and CDR2 YSLEER. J was trimmed by 4 bases and V by 5 bases; bases with no gene match: 11. CDR3 length equals 16 residues. The CDR3 loop is CASSAGGVGVPDTQYF. CDR3 DNA sequence: TGCGCCAGCAGCGCGGGGGGTGTGGGAGTACCAGATACGCAGTATTTT.